The 29 T cell receptor beta chains below were found in one sample sequenced in a study of molecular identifiers for immune sequencing clone quantification. Each CDR3 protein is one row after TCRdb ran MiXCR on the PCR reads. Counted here are around 470,000 distinct CDR3 sequences, around 23% occurring once; the ten biggest clones make up around 0.79%. Sequences were obtained from naive CD8+ T cells from blood, with Jurkat cell RNA spiked in. The subset was: FACS-sorted CD8+CD4-CCR7+CD45RA+ naive T cells. The receptors derive from a human donor in good health. Some libraries in this study had Jurkat cell RNA spiked in.

This clonotype was detected ten times or more. The V and J genes are TRBV7-2 and TRBJ1-1, with D perhaps matching TRBD1 (6 bases). Trimming took 3 bases from V and 7 from J, leaving 18 bases between them. The CDR3 spans 15 residues. CDR1 is SGHTA and CDR2 is FQGNSA in the germline V gene. The CDR3 protein is CASSFFRGGQNEAFF. The CDR3 region has the DNA TGTGCCAGCAGCTTTTTTCGCGGCGGACAGAATGAAGCTTTCTTT.

Only one count was recorded for this clonotype. One end of the junction is discordant with germline, which a read error may explain. The chain joins TRBV6-2 or TRBV6-3 to TRBJ2-4, with D tentatively TRBD1 (5 bases). The CDR3 contains 17 residues. Germline CDR1 reads MNHEY; CDR2 reads SVGEGT. CDR3 coding DNA: TGTGCCAGCGGTTACTCGAAGGTTTGGGGCTGGGCGGACATTCAGTACTTC. It specifies CASGYSKVWGWADIQYF.

Comment on this clonotype: A single base separates this from a much larger clone, so it may be a read error. This rearrangement joins TRBV7-9 to TRBJ1-1; D gene uncertain. Germline CDR1 and CDR2: SEHNR and FQNEAQ (reference sequence). This CDR3 has 13 residues. CDR3 residues: CTSSLLPNAEAFF. CDR3 in DNA: TGTACCAGCAGCTTGTTACCTAACGCTGAAGCTTTCTTT.

J is TRBJ2-3 and V is TRBV27; D gene uncertain. V lost 4 bases and J 6 bases, leaving 14 bases between the germline ends. Germline CDR1 is MNHEY and CDR2 is SMNVEV (reference sequence). This CDR3 has 14 amino acids. The CDR3 loop reads CASSSLLSPDTQYF. The CDR3 bases are TGTGCCAGCAGTTCGTTACTTTCCCCCGATACGCAGTATTTT.

In DNA form, the CDR3 reads TGCAGTGCTAGGGACAAGAGCGGGCCGTATGGCTACACCTTC. Its translation is CSARDKSGPYGYTF. This chain uses TRBV20-1 with TRBJ1-2; a possible D gene is TRBD1 (5 bases). Trimming left V 3 bases short and J 5 bases short, with 16 bases between. Per the germline V gene, CDR1 is DFQATT and CDR2 is SNEGSKA (reference sequence). This CDR3 has 14 residues.

The chain has TRBV4-1 and TRBJ1-6; D remains unclear. Germline assignment: CDR1 MGHRA and CDR2 YSYEKL. This CDR3 is 17 amino acids long. V was pared by 0 bases and J by 2 bases, with 11 bases between. The CDR3 region has the DNA TGCGCCAGCAGCCAAGATCGGACGGGGACCTATAATTCACCCCTCCACTTT. Translated: CASSQDRTGTYNSPLHF.

A remark on this clonotype: This may come from a read error, since a much larger clone is one base off. The J gene is TRBJ2-7, the V gene TRBV2; 9 bases are a match to TRBD1. The CDR3 spans 15 residues. Germline V gene lookup returns CDR1 SNHLY and CDR2 FYNNEI. V shed 6 bases and J 9 bases; nucleotides not matched to a gene: 15. The CDR3 nucleotides are TGTGCCAGCAGAGACCCGGGACAGGGCCCTGACGGGCAGTACTTC. Its translation: CASRDPGQGPDGQYF.

This clonotype was observed at least ten times. This chain uses TRBV28 with TRBJ1-1, with a weak D call TRBD1 (6 bases). V lost 5 bases and J 0 bases, leaving 13 bases between the germline ends. The CDR3 has 15 residues. Germline V lookup: CDR1 MDHEN, CDR2 SYDVKM. CDR3 protein: CASSLQGSMNTEAFF. The CDR3 nucleotides are TGTGCCAGCAGTCTACAGGGTTCGATGAACACTGAAGCTTTCTTT.

CDR3 sequence (DNA): TGTGCCAGCAGCTTGGATTTCGGTAACACTGAAGCTTTCTTT. Translating it yields CASSLDFGNTEAFF. The rearrangement uses TRBV7-9 and TRBJ1-1; D is undetermined. The CDR3 is made up of 14 amino acids. Looked up from germline, CDR1 is SEHNR and CDR2 is FQNEAQ (reference sequence). V dropped 3 bases and J dropped 2 bases, with 10 bases sitting between them.

This clonotype was observed at least ten times. The genes are TRBV5-8 and TRBJ2-3; unclear D gene. Trimming pared 5 bases from V and 1 base from J, leaving 8 bases between. The CDR3 has 13 residues. The germline V gene has CDR1 SGHTS and CDR2 YDEGEE. The CDR3: CASSTVGTDTQYF. The CDR3 bases are TGTGCCAGCAGTACCGTTGGCACAGATACGCAGTATTTT.

Notes on this clonotype: A much more abundant neighbour one base away suggests this may be a read error. J is TRBJ2-3 and V is TRBV7-2; a weak D match, TRBD2 (5 bases). Trimming stripped 7 bases from V and 0 bases from J, with 17 bases between. Per the germline V gene, CDR1 is SGHTA and CDR2 is FQGNSA. This CDR3 has 16 residues. For the CDR3, the DNA is TGTGCCAGCATTCCTTACTCTTGCGGGAGCACAGATACGCAGTATTTT. This sequence encodes CASIPYSCGSTDTQYF.

In its sample, this clonotype was seen a few times. The V and J genes are TRBV27 and TRBJ1-1; tentative D call: TRBD1 (6 bases). This CDR3 has 15 residues. Germline lookup yields CDR1 MNHEY and CDR2 SMNVEV (reference sequence). The V end was cut by 7 bases, the J end by 5 bases, with 20 bases between. CDR3 amino acids: CASTDRMGMGTEAFF. CDR3 DNA: TGTGCCAGCACCGACAGGATGGGGATGGGAACTGAAGCTTTCTTT.

The gene calls are TRBV7-6 and TRBJ1-5; a possible D gene is TRBD1 (5 bases). V was cut by 5 bases and J by 6 bases, with 17 bases left in between. CDR1 and CDR2 from the germline V gene are SGHVS and FNYEAQ. The CDR3 is made up of 15 amino acids. The CDR3 DNA reads TGTGCCAGCAGCCCCGACCCATATCAGGGTCAGCCCCAGCATTTT. It codes for CASSPDPYQGQPQHF.

CDR3 sequence (DNA): TGTGCCACCCAAGTTGCCGGGACAGACCTCACCGGGGAGCTGTTTTTT. Translation gives CATQVAGTDLTGELFF. This rearrangement joins TRBV10-3 to TRBJ2-2; 7 nucleotides align to TRBD1. V lost 10 bases to trimming and J lost 4 bases; unmatched junction nucleotides: 15. Germline lookup yields CDR1 ENHRY and CDR2 SYGVKD. CDR3 length: 16 amino acids.

In this sample, this clonotype turned up a few times. The rearrangement joins TRBV13 to TRBJ2-2, with D perhaps TRBD2 (5 bases). The CDR3 consists of 15 residues. V was shortened by 4 bases and J by 5 bases, with 14 bases between the two germline ends. Germline CDR1 and CDR2: PRHDT and FYEKMQ (reference sequence). The CDR3 nucleotides read TGTGCCAGCAGCTACCTCGTAGGAGGAACCGGGGAGCTGTTTTTT. Its translation: CASSYLVGGTGELFF.

Comments on this clonotype: Since a much larger clone is just one base distant, this may be a read error. It is likely a read error, because the conserved phenylalanine at the end of the CDR3 is missing. This chain uses TRBV6-5 with TRBJ2-4; D is uncertain. With 0 bases removed from V and 0 bases from J, the gap between germline ends came to 9 bases. This CDR3 is built from 16 residues. Germline V lookup: CDR1 MNHEY, CDR2 SVGAGI. CDR3 residues: CASSYSRGVAKNIQYL. The CDR3 region has the DNA TGTGCCAGCAGTTACTCCCGTGGGGTAGCCAAAAACATTCAGTACCTC.

The CDR3 protein is CASKVVADYNEQFF. The CDR3 bases are TGTGCCAGCAAAGTAGTAGCGGACTACAATGAGCAGTTCTTC. V usage is TRBV6-4 and J usage is TRBJ2-1; perhaps TRBD2 as D (6 bases). V dropped 7 bases and J dropped 3 bases, with 13 bases sitting between them. The CDR3 extends over 14 amino acids. CDR1 and CDR2 (germline): MRHNA, SNTAGT.

About this clonotype: A much larger clone lies one base from this, so it may be a read error. V gene TRBV29-1 combines with J gene TRBJ2-7; TRBD2 aligns across 10 bases. Germline V gives CDR1 SQVTM, CDR2 ANQGSEA. The CDR3 covers 13 residues. CDR3 bases: TGCAGCGTTGTGAGCGGGAGGGCCTCCGAGCAGCACTTC. It is translated as CSVVSGRASEQHF.

Turning to this clonotype: A much larger clone lies a single base off, so this may be a read error. No conserved phenylalanine or tryptophan is present at the end of the CDR3, so a read error is the likely explanation. This chain uses TRBV28 with TRBJ2-7; tentative D call: TRBD1 (5 bases). The CDR3 extends over 13 amino acids. CDR1 and CDR2 from the germline V gene are MDHEN and SYDVKM. Trimming removed 10 bases from V and 0 bases from J, with 13 bases in between. CDR3 nucleotide sequence: TGTGCCACCGCGACAGCCTACTCCTACGAGCAGTACCTC. Residues: CATATAYSYEQYL.

The table lists this clonotype with many counts. The chain is built from TRBV2 and TRBJ2-3; 9 nucleotides agree with TRBD2. This CDR3 is 15 amino acids long. The junction had 8 bases not matched to a gene; V was cut back by 7 bases and J by 3 bases. Germline CDR1 is SNHLY and CDR2 is FYNNEI. CDR3 region: CASTTGTSRTDTQYF. The CDR3 DNA sequence: TGTGCCAGCACTACCGGGACTAGCAGAACAGATACGCAGTATTTT.

The chain employs TRBV11-2 and TRBJ1-1; no firm D call. Germline V gene lookup returns CDR1 SGHAT and CDR2 FQNNGV. The CDR3 length is 14 residues. Trimming stripped 3 bases from V and 1 base from J, with 9 bases between. As DNA, the CDR3 is TGTGCCAGCAGCTTCGTGGAGTCGAACACTGAAGCTTTCTTT. This codes for CASSFVESNTEAFF.

The chain's CDR3 is CASSPTGVAGAETQYF. For the CDR3, the DNA is TGTGCCAGCAGTCCAACCGGGGTAGCGGGAGCTGAGACCCAGTACTTC. This rearrangement joins TRBV7-3 to TRBJ2-5, with TRBD2 matching 9 bases. This CDR3 region has 16 residues. The V segment lost 6 bases and the J segment 5 bases; nucleotides outside the gene matches: 13. CDR1 and CDR2 from the germline V gene are SGHTA and FQGTGA. The full variable domain, with the rest looked up from reference TRBV7-3 and TRBJ2-5, is GAGVSQTPSNKVTEKGKYVELRCDPISGHTALYWYRQSLGQGPEFLIYFQGTGAADDSGLPNDRFFAVRPEGSVSTLKIQRTERGDSAVYLCASSPTGVAGAETQYFGPGTRLLVL.

This clonotype has more than one count but fewer than ten. The chain uses TRBV3-1 and TRBJ1-2; 9 nucleotides agree with TRBD1. With V trimmed by 5 bases and J by 5 bases, 9 bases remained unmatched. There are 15 residues in the CDR3. Germline CDR1 reads LGHDT; CDR2 reads YNNKEL (reference sequence). CDR3 region: CASSSRDRVFYGYTF. DNA for the CDR3: TGTGCCAGCAGCTCAAGGGACAGGGTTTTTTATGGCTACACCTTC.

This rearrangement joins TRBV7-9 to TRBJ1-2; D unclear. The CDR3 covers 14 residues. CDR1 and CDR2 from the germline V gene are SEHNR and FQNEAQ (reference sequence). V was cut by 4 bases and J by 4 bases, with 13 bases left in between. The CDR3 loop is CASSSAGPSYGYTF. CDR3 nucleotides: TGTGCCAGCAGCTCTGCCGGACCGAGCTATGGCTACACCTTC.

A single count supports this clonotype. With a much larger clone just one base away, this may be a read error. V usage is TRBV11-2 and J usage is TRBJ2-3; D uncertain. Germline V gene lookup returns CDR1 SGHAT and CDR2 FQNNGV. The CDR3 has 12 amino acids. The CDR3, as DNA: TGTGCCAGCAGCTTCAATCCAGATACGCAGTCTTTT. It codes for CASSFNPDTQSF.

This clonotype was observed a few times. CDR3 bases: TGTGCCACCAGTGACCAACTAGCGGGAGGGCCCGATGAGCAGTTCTTC. Amino acid sequence: CATSDQLAGGPDEQFF. The genes are TRBV24-1 and TRBJ2-1; 13 bases map to TRBD2. With 4 bases clipped from V and 8 bases from J, the junction kept 7 bases outside the gene matches. Germline CDR1 is KGHDR and CDR2 is SFDVKD. CDR3 size: 16 residues.

This clonotype came up many times. The CDR3 nucleotides read TGTGCCATCCATCCTGGAAACACCATATATTTT. As protein: CAIHPGNTIYF. The chain combines TRBV7-9 with TRBJ1-3; D is undetermined. This CDR3 region has 11 residues. The germline CDR1 and CDR2 sequences are SEHNR and FQNEAQ (reference sequence). The V end lost 10 bases, the J end lost 2 bases, and 6 bases lay between the germline ends.

V usage is TRBV7-9 and J usage is TRBJ2-7; D not resolved. This CDR3 spans 13 amino acids. V was pared by 5 bases and J by 4 bases, with 12 bases between. Germline V lookup: CDR1 SEHNR, CDR2 FQNEAQ (reference sequence). This CDR3 is CASSHPWGYEQYF. CDR3 nucleotides: TGTGCCAGCAGCCATCCGTGGGGTTACGAGCAGTACTTC. Variable domain in full (rest from reference TRBV7-9 and TRBJ2-7): DTGVSQNPRHKITKRGQNVTFRCDPISEHNRLYWYRQTLGQGPEFLTYFQNEAQLEKSRLLSDRFSAERPKGSFSTLEIQRTEQGDSAMYLCASSHPWGYEQYFGPGTRLTVT.

This clonotype was observed at least ten times. The V call is TRBV5-1, the J call TRBJ2-7; the match to TRBD1 covers 9 bases. Looked up from germline, CDR1 is SGHRS and CDR2 is YFSETQ. The junction had 5 bases not matched to a gene; V was cut back by 4 bases and J by 3 bases. The CDR3 has 14 amino acids. In DNA form, the CDR3 reads TGCGCCAGCAGCACCGGGACAGGGATCTACGAGCAGTACTTC. Amino acids: CASSTGTGIYEQYF.